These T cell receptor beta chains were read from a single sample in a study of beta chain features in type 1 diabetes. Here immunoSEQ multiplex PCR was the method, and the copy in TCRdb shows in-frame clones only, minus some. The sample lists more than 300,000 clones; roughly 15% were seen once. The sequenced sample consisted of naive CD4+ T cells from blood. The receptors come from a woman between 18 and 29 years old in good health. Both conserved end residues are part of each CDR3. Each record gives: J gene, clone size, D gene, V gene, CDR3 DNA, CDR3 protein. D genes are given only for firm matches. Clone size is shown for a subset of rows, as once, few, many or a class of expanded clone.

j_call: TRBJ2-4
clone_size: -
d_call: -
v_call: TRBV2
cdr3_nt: TGTGCCAGTCTGGAGGTGCAGGGGAGTAGTCAGTACTTC
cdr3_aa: CASLEVQGSSQYF

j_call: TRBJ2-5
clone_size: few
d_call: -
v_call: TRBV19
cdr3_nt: TGTGCCAGTAAAGGCAGCGGAGGCGAGACCCAGTACTTC
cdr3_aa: CASKGSGGETQYF

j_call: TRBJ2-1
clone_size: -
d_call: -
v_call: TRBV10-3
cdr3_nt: TGTGCCATCAGTGAACTAAACTCGAATGAGCAGTTCTTC
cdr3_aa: CAISELNSNEQFF

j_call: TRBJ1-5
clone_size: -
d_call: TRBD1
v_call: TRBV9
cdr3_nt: TGTGCCAGCAGCAGAGACAGGGTAGGCAATCAGCCCCAGCATTTT
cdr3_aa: CASSRDRVGNQPQHF

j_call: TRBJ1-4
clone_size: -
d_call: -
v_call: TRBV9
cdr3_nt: TGTGCCAGCAGCGTAGATGGAGAAGAAAAACTGTTTTTT
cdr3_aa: CASSVDGEEKLFF

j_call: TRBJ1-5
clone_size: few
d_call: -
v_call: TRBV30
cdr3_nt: TGTGCCTGGAGTATGGACTACAATCAGCCCCAGCATTTT
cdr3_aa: CAWSMDYNQPQHF

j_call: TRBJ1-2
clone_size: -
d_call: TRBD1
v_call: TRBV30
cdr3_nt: TGTGCCTGGAGTCCAATAGGGGGCATCTATGGCTACACCTTC
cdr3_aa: CAWSPIGGIYGYTF

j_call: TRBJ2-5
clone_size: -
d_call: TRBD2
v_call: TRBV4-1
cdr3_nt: TGCGCCAGCAGCCAAGAGGCGTGGGGGGGTGGTCAAGAGACCCAGTACTTC
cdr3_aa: CASSQEAWGGGQETQYF

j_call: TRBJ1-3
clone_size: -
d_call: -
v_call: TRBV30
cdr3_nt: TGTGCCTGGAACTCAGGCCGCTCTGGAAACACCATATATTTT
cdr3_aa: CAWNSGRSGNTIYF

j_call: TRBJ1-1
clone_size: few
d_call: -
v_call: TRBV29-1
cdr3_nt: TGCAGCGTTCAAATCGGGTACCAAGCTTTCTTT
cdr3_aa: CSVQIGYQAFF

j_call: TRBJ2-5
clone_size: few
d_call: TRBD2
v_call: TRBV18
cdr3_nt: TGTGCCAGCTCACCACGCGGGAGCGAGACCCAGTACTTC
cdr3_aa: CASSPRGSETQYF

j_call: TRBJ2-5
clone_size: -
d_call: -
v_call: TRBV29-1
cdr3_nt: TGCAGCGTGGCCCGATCTGATCAAGAGACCCAGTACTTC
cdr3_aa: CSVARSDQETQYF

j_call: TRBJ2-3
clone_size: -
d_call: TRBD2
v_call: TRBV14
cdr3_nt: TGTGCCAGCAGCCAAGAACTAGCGGGAAGGTCTACGCAGTATTTT
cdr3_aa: CASSQELAGRSTQYF

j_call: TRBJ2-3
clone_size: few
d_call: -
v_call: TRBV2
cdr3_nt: TGTGCCAGCACCAGGGGCCAAGATACGCAGTATTTT
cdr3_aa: CASTRGQDTQYF

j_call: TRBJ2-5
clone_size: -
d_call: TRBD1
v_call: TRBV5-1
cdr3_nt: TGCGCCAGCAGCTTAGGACAGGGATTGAGGGAGACCCAGTACTTC
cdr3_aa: CASSLGQGLRETQYF

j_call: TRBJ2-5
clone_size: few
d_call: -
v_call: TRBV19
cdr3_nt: TGTGCCAGTGACCAGGGAGAGACCCAGTACTTC
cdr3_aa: CASDQGETQYF

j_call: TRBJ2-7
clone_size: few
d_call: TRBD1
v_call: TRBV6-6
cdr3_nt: TGTGCCAGCAGCTACCGGGACAGCCCCTACGAGCAGTACTTC
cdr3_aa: CASSYRDSPYEQYF

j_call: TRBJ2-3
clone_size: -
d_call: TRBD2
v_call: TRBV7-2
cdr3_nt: TGTGCCAGCAGCTTGGCGGCGGGAGTTGTGGATACGCAGTATTTT
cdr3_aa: CASSLAAGVVDTQYF

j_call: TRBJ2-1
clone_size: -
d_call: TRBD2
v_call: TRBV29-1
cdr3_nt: TGCAGCGTTGTCTTTGGGACTAGCGGGAGAGGCGAGCAGTTCTTC
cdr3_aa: CSVVFGTSGRGEQFF

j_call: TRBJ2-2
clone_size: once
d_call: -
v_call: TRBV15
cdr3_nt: TGTGCCACCAGCAGAGGAGGGACGGGAGCGAACACCGGGGAGCTGTTTTTT
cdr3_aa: CATSRGGTGANTGELFF

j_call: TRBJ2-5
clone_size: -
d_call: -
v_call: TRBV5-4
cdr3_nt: TGTGCCAGCAGCTTGGGTTCGGAGGCGACCCAGTACTTC
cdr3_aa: CASSLGSEATQYF

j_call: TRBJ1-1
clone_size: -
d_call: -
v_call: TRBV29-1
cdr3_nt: TGCAGCGTCCCTTCGGGACAACCTCCTGAAGCTTTCTTT
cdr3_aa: CSVPSGQPPEAFF

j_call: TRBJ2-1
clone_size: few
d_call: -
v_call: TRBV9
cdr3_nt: TGTGCCAGCAGCGTAGCACTCTACAATGAGCAGTTCTTC
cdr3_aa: CASSVALYNEQFF

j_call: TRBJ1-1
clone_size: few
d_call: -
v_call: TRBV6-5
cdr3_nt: TGTGCCAGCAGTTACTCTACAGGGCAGGCTGAAGCTTTCTTT
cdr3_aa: CASSYSTGQAEAFF

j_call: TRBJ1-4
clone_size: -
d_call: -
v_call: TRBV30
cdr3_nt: TGTGCCTGGAGTGGGAAAAGCCCTAGGGAAAAACTGTTTTTT
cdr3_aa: CAWSGKSPREKLFF

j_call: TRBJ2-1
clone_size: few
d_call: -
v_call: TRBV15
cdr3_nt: TGTGCCACCAGCAGACTGGTAAGCGGAAATCTTAATGAGCAGTTCTTC
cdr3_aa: CATSRLVSGNLNEQFF

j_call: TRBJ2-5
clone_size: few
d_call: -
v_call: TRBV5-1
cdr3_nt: TGCGCCAGCAGCGTGGCAGGAAAAGAGACCCAGTACTTC
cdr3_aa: CASSVAGKETQYF